This T cell receptor beta chain derives from a study of blood T cell repertoires in COVID-19. As processed by the authors: For nucleated cells, counts were estimated from reference gene primer amplification. Only in-frame clones appear in the TCRdb table, and some are missing; sequencing was by immunoSEQ multiplex PCR. For V, J and clone size, that table is used; D and trimming come from the DNA. The table records approximately 500,000 clones, approximately 91% of them present only once. Sequenced material: peripheral blood. This clonotype was sampled from a woman aged 50 to 65 with COVID-19, enrolled during active disease.

CDR3 sequence (DNA): TGTGCCAGCAGTGAAGCCCTATACTCCGGGACAGGGTATGGCTACACCTTC. This gives the protein CASSEALYSGTGYGYTF. This chain uses TRBV6-1 with TRBJ1-2, with 9 nucleotides matching TRBD1. The CDR3 totals 17 residues. Looked up from germline, CDR1 is MNHNS and CDR2 is SASEGT. With 0 bases clipped from V and 5 bases from J, the junction kept 10 bases outside the gene matches.